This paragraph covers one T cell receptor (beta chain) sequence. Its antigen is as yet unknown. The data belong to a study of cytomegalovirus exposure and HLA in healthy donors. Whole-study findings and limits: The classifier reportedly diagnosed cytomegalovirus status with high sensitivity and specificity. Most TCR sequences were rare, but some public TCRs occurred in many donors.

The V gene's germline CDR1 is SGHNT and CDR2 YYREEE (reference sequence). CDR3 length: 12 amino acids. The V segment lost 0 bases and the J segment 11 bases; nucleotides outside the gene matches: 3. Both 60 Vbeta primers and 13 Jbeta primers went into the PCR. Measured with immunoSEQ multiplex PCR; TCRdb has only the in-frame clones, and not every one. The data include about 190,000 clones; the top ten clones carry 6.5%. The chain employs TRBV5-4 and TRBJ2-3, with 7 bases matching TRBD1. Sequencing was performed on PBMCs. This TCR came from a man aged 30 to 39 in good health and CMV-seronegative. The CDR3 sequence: CASSLDRGGQYF. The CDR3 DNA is TGTGCCAGCAGCTTGGACAGGGGTGGGCAGTATTTT. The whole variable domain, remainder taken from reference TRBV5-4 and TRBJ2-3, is ETGVTQSPTHLIKTRGQQVTLRCSSQSGHNTVSWYQQALGQGPQFIFQYYREEENGRGNFPPRFSGLQFPNYSSELNVNALELDDSALYLCASSLDRGGQYFGPGTRLTVL.